This T cell receptor (beta chain) comes out of a study of beta chain features in type 1 diabetes. The whole isolated RNA underwent reverse transcription, so sequencing captured expressed TCRB transcripts. TCRdb keeps only in-frame clones here, not all; method: immunoSEQ multiplex PCR. The sample includes a few hundred thousand clones, around 12% seen only once; the top ten take approximately 0.015%. As concerns this clone: The antigen is unknown.

Study-wide results and limits: More deletions and fewer insertions at VDJ junctions were seen in type 1 diabetes patients.

The CDR3 length is 15 residues. Germline lookup yields CDR1 KGHSH and CDR2 LQKENI. V gave up 2 bases and J gave up 4 bases; unmatched junction bases: 4. This receptor was taken from a man aged 18-30 years in good health. Sequencing used naive CD4+ T cells from blood. This chain links TRBV18 with TRBJ2-1; TRBD2 matches at 8 bases. CDR3 in amino acids: CASSPATGGYNEQFF. CDR3 coding DNA: TGTGCCAGCTCACCAGCGACGGGAGGGTACAATGAGCAGTTCTTC.